This T cell receptor (beta chain) comes out of a study of blood T cell repertoires in COVID-19. Study summary: Some COVID-19 samples were acute and others convalescent; all came from the United States, Italy and Spain.

As processed by the authors: Reference gene primer amplification yielded estimated nucleated cell counts. This table comes from immunoSEQ multiplex PCR, and its TCRdb copy is limited to in-frame clones, with some not included. V and J calls plus clone size are reproduced from that table; the DNA served to infer D and trimming. The data contain approximately 150,000 clones, 80% to 90% of them singletons. The CDR3 runs to 13 residues. The V and J ends lost 0 bases and 8 bases respectively, with 9 bases between them. Germline CDR1 is SGHTA and CDR2 is FQGNSA. This chain joins TRBV7-2 and TRBJ2-3; perhaps TRBD2 as D (5 bases). Sequenced sample: peripheral blood. The clonotype comes from a man aged 65 to 85 with acute or convalescent COVID-19. CDR3 in amino acids: CASSLADGGTQYF. The CDR3, as DNA: TGTGCCAGCAGCTTAGCGGACGGAGGTACGCAGTATTTT.